This T cell receptor (beta chain) was recorded in a study of T-cell memory formation after mild COVID-19. This clonotype was seen more than once but under ten times. Its antigen is undetermined. MiXCR, run by TCRdb on the 5' RACE reads, gives a single entry per CDR3 protein. The sample lists under 400,000 distinct CDR3 sequences; roughly 21% were seen once. V was cut by 7 bases and J by 0 bases, with 12 bases left in between. This CDR3 has 13 amino acids. Germline V gene lookup returns CDR1 SQVTM and CDR2 ANQGSEA. Findings of the study overall: Clones that got smaller from day 15 to 85 had even CD4/CD8, while clones growing later tipped toward CD4+.

This receptor was taken from an adult woman who had mild COVID-19 (a few samples of this study predate the infection). Cell type and time point are not known. The rearrangement uses TRBV29-1 and TRBJ1-1; D not resolved. Sequencing was done on a sample of PBMCs or a T cell subset sorted from them (not recorded which). In DNA, the CDR3 is TGCAGCGCTTCGGCCCGGATGAACACTGAAGCTTTCTTT. It translates to CSASARMNTEAFF.